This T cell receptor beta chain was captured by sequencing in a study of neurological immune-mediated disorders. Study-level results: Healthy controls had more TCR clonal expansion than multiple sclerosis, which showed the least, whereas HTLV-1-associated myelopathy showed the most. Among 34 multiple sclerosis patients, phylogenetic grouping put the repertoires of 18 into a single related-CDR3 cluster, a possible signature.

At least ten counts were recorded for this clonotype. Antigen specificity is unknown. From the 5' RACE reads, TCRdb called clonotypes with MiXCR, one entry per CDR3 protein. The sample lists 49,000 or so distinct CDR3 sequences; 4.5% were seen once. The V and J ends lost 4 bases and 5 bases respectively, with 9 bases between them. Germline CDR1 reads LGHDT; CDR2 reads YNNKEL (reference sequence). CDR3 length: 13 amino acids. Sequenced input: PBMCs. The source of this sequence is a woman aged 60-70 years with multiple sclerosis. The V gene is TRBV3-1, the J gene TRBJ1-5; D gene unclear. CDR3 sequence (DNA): TGTGCCAGCAGCCCGACGCGGGATCAGCCCCAGCATTTT. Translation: CASSPTRDQPQHF.